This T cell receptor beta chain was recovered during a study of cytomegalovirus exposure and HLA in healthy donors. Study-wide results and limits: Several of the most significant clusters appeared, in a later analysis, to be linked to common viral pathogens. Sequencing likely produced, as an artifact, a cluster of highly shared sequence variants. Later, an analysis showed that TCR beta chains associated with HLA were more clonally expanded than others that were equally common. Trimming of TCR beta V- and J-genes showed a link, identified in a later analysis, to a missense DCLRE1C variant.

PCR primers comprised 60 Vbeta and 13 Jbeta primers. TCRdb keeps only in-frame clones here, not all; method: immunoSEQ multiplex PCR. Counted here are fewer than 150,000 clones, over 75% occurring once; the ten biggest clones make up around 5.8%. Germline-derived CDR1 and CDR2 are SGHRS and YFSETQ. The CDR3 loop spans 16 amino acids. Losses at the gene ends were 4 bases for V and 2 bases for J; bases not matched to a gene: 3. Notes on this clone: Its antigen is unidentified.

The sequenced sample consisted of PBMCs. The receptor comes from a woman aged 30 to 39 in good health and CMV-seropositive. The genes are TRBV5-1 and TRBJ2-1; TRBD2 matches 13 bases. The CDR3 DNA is TGCGCCAGCAGCCACACTAGCGGGGGGGCCTACAATGAGCAGTTCTTC. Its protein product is CASSHTSGGAYNEQFF.